This T cell receptor (beta chain) is from a study of tumor and adjacent non-tumor tissue in lung cancer. The library came from three nested PCR rounds adapted from ARM-PCR protocols. TCRdb itself ran the multiplex PCR reads through MiXCR, one entry per CDR3 protein. The sample has around 120,000 distinct CDR3 sequences, 66% seen once; the top ten hold over 10%. General study findings and limits: Tumor tissue had significantly higher TCR diversity than normal lung. Normal lung showed higher cumulative top 100 clone frequency than tumor.

Only one count was recorded for this clonotype. Its cognate antigen is unknown. Given a much more abundant clone one base away, this may be a read error. V lost 6 bases and J lost 16; bases outside the gene matches: 5. The CDR3 covers 10 residues. This sample's RNA came from whole unsorted tissue. Donors were chemotherapy-naive, newly diagnosed lung cancer surgical patients in China, August–late 2014. The chain is built from TRBV12-3 or TRBV12-4 and TRBJ2-4, with TRBD1 matching over 8 bases. Sequencing used lung tumor tissue. The receptor was isolated from a man aged 25-40 years with non-small cell lung cancer. As DNA, the CDR3 is TGTGCCAGCAGCGGACAGGGAATTTACTTC. Its translation: CASSGQGIYF.